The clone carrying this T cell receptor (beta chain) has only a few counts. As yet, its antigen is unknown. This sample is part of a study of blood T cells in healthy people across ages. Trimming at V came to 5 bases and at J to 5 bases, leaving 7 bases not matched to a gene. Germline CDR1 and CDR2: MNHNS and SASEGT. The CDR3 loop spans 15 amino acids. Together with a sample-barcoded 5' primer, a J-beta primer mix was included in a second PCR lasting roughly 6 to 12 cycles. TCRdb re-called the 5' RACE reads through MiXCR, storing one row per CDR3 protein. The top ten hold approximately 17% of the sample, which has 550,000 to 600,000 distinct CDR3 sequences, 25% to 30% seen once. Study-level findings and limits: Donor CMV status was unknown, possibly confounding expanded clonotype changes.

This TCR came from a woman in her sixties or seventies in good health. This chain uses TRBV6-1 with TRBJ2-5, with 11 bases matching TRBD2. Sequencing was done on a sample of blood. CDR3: CASSLRRLAGETQYF. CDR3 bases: TGTGCCAGCAGTCTACGAAGACTAGCGGGGGAGACCCAGTACTTC.